The source of this T cell receptor beta chain is a study of cytomegalovirus exposure and HLA in healthy donors. Concerning this clone itself: Its antigen is still unknown.

Study-wide points: Overall, roughly 160 TCR beta chains were annotated as cytomegalovirus-associated. CMV antigen specificity of a few CMV-associated chains was confirmed in vitro.

Amplification used 60 Vbeta primers and 13 Jbeta primers. How the authors handled the data: In a later analysis, the count reached 80 million or so unique TCR beta chains, with 10 million to 11 million shared. TCRdb's table, derived via immunoSEQ multiplex PCR, lists solely in-frame clones and lacks some. V, J and clone size were drawn from that table, and D and trimming were deduced from the DNA. The sample has about 120,000 clones. The CDR3 length is 16 residues. Trimming cost V 2 bases and J 0 bases, with 14 bases left between them. CDR1 is SGHTS, CDR2 YDEGEE, per germline. Sequencing input: PBMCs. This receptor was obtained from a man aged 25-45 years in good health and CMV-seronegative. V usage is TRBV5-8 and J usage is TRBJ1-2; D gene ambiguous. The CDR3 nucleotides read TGTGCCAGCAGCTTCGTTCTAACGATTACTAACTATGGCTACACCTTC. Protein product: CASSFVLTITNYGYTF.